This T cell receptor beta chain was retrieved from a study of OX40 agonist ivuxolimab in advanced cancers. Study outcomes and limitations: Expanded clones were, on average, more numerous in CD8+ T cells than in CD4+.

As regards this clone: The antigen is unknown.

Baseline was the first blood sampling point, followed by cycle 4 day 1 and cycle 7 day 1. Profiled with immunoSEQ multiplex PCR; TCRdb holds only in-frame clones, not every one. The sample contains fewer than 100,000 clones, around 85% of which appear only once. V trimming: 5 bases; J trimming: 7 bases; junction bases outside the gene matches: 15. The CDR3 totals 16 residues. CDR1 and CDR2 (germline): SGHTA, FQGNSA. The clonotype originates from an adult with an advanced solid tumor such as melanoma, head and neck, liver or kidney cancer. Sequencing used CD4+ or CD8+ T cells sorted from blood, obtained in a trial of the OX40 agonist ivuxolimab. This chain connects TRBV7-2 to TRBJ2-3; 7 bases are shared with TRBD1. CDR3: CASSAHRDRSPYTQYF. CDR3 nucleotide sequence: TGTGCCAGCAGCGCTCACCGGGACAGATCACCGTATACGCAGTATTTT.